The 2 T cell receptor beta chains below were found in one sample sequenced in a study of spatial heterogeneity in lung cancer. Study conclusions and caveats: Within tumors, counts of expanded alpha and beta TCRs tracked tumor mutation counts.

Time point described: sample taken at primary tumor resection. MiXCR, applied by TCRdb to the 5' RACE reads, yields one record per CDR3 protein. The table records roughly 10,000 distinct CDR3 sequences, 9% to 15% of them present only once. These receptors' antigens are unknown. The sequenced sample was lung tumor tissue, obtained at surgery. The receptors originated from a male donor with early-stage non-small cell lung cancer.

This clonotype was observed at least ten times. The chain carries TRBV10-2 and TRBJ1-1; D not resolved. This CDR3 spans 14 amino acids. V dropped 5 bases and J dropped 0 bases, with 10 bases sitting between them. Germline loops: CDR1 WSHSY, CDR2 SAAADI. The CDR3 loop reads CASSLDGMNTEAFF. DNA of the CDR3: TGCGCCAGCAGTCTGGACGGCATGAACACTGAAGCTTTCTTT.

This clonotype has a handful of counts. J is TRBJ2-3 and V is TRBV5-1; 7 bases are shared with TRBD2. CDR1 is SGHRS and CDR2 is YFSETQ in the germline V gene. The CDR3 is 14 amino acids. With V trimmed by 4 bases and J by 4 bases, 6 bases remained unmatched. The DNA for the CDR3 is TGCGCCAGCAGCACCGCGAGCGGGGCAGATACGCAGTATTTT. As protein: CASSTASGADTQYF.